This T cell receptor beta chain was documented in a study of T cells after yellow fever vaccination. Turning to the study itself: It was SMART-Seq v4 Ultra Low Input that prepared the fractions with low cell numbers.

A single record per CDR3 protein comes from TCRdb applying MiXCR to the 5' RACE reads. Here the sample spans about 140,000 distinct CDR3 sequences, 7% to 9% being singletons. This CDR3 contains 14 residues. Deletions cut 1 base from V and 3 bases from J, with 6 bases between. Sequenced material: CD4+ T cells sorted from PBMCs, taken 5 days after the yellow fever booster vaccination. The sequence was collected from a man aged 30 to 39 who received the YFV17D yellow fever vaccine. J is TRBJ2-2 and V is TRBV12-3 or TRBV12-4; tentatively, D is TRBD2 (6 bases). The CDR3 nucleotides are TGTGCCAGCAGTTTAGGACTAGACACCGGGGAGCTGTTTTTT. Translating it yields CASSLGLDTGELFF.